This passage covers 10 T cell receptor beta chains from one sample sequenced in a study of T cell responses to AZD1222 COVID-19 vaccine. Produced via immunoSEQ multiplex PCR; TCRdb's table is partial and in-frame only. The data contain about 110,000 clones, around nine tenths of them singletons. The sample consisted of peripheral blood, taken on day 0 of MenACWY control vaccination. The receptor source for this set is an adult in good health.

A single count supports this clone. The V and J genes are TRBV7-4 and TRBJ1-6; D remains unclear. The V gene lost 0 bases and the J gene lost 0 bases, with 6 bases spanning the gap. Germline-derived CDR1 and CDR2 are SGHVT and SQSDAQ. The CDR3 is 16 amino acids. The CDR3 loop is CASSLARSSYNSPLHF. The CDR3, as DNA: TGTGCCAGCAGCTTAGCCAGGAGCTCCTATAATTCACCCCTCCACTTT. Supplemented by reference TRBV7-4 and TRBJ1-6, the full variable domain reads GAGVSQSPRYKVAKRGRDVALRCDSISGHVTLYWYRQTLGQGSEVLTYSQSDAQRDKSGRPSGRFSAERPERSVSTLKIQRTEQGDSAVYLCASSLARSSYNSPLHFGNGTRLTVT.

J is TRBJ2-5 and V is TRBV5-4; maybe TRBD1 (6 bases). V lost 1 base, J lost 4 bases, and 11 bases lay in between. The V gene's germline CDR1 is SGHNT and CDR2 YYREEE (reference sequence). CDR3 length: 14 residues. DNA for the CDR3: TGTGCCAGCAGCTTGCGAGGGGGTGTAGAGACCCAGTACTTC. The encoded protein is CASSLRGGVETQYF.

This rearrangement joins TRBV4-3 to TRBJ2-7; D may be TRBD1 (5 bases). This CDR3 is built from 13 residues. Trimming cost V 0 bases and J 3 bases, with 6 bases left between them. Per the germline V gene, CDR1 is LGHNA and CDR2 is YSLEER. CDR3 region: CASSQDDSYEQYF. CDR3 nucleotides: TGCGCCAGCAGCCAAGACGACAGCTACGAGCAGTACTTC.

The chain has TRBV6-1 and TRBJ1-3; TRBD1 might be the D (5 bases). The V and J ends lost 3 bases and 2 bases respectively, with 14 bases between them. The CDR3 loop spans 16 amino acids. CDR1 is MNHNS and CDR2 is SASEGT in the germline V gene. CDR3 sequence (DNA): TGTGCCAGCAGTGAGGGACTCCGGAGGCCTGGAAACACCATATATTTT. Translation gives CASSEGLRRPGNTIYF.

The chain carries TRBV7-9 and TRBJ2-2; TRBD1 agrees at 8 bases. The CDR3 has 15 residues. After removal of 5 bases from V and 1 base from J, the junction contained 3 bases not matched to a gene. Per germline, CDR1 SEHNR and CDR2 FQNEAQ (reference sequence). CDR3 DNA: TGTGCCAGCAGCACCGGGACAGGGAACACCGGGGAGCTGTTTTTT. Translating it yields CASSTGTGNTGELFF.

This chain connects TRBV28 to TRBJ1-2; no clear D. Trimming cost V 6 bases and J 3 bases, with 20 bases left between them. CDR1 is MDHEN, CDR2 SYDVKM, per germline. The CDR3 runs to 16 residues. CDR3 DNA sequence: TGTGCCAGCAGACCCTCCGGGATTTACGAGGACTATGGCTACACCTTC. Its translation is CASRPSGIYEDYGYTF.

The genes are TRBV24-1 and TRBJ2-1, with D perhaps matching TRBD1 (5 bases). There are 16 residues in the CDR3. V was clipped by 4 bases and J by 4 bases, with 16 bases between them. Germline loops: CDR1 KGHDR, CDR2 SFDVKD. The CDR3 is CATSDTLGDAYNEQFF. The CDR3 region has the DNA TGTGCCACCAGTGACACTCTAGGGGATGCGTACAATGAGCAGTTCTTC.

This chain links TRBV5-1 with TRBJ2-1; 11 bases are shared with TRBD2. Trimming took 4 bases from V and 2 from J; bases not matched to a gene: 8. Germline CDR1 is SGHRS and CDR2 is YFSETQ. This CDR3 spans 17 amino acids. The CDR3 coding sequence is TGCGCCAGCAGCCGAACCTATAGCGGGGGGGCCTACAATGAGCAGTTCTTC. Amino acids: CASSRTYSGGAYNEQFF.

This clone was seen a handful of times. V gene TRBV29-1 combines with J gene TRBJ2-3; tentative D call: TRBD1 (6 bases). The CDR3 is made up of 14 amino acids. Trimming removed 6 bases at V and 4 bases at J, with 17 bases between. Germline V gene sequence: CDR1 SQVTM, CDR2 ANQGSEA. CDR3 coding DNA: TGCAGCGTCGAACGACAGGCCCCCGCAGATACGCAGTATTTT. This codes for CSVERQAPADTQYF.

This chain links TRBV5-1 with TRBJ1-1, with D tentatively TRBD1 (5 bases). CDR1 is SGHRS and CDR2 is YFSETQ in the germline V gene. The V and J ends lost 0 bases and 1 base respectively, with 13 bases between them. The CDR3 covers 16 residues. CDR3 nucleotides: TGCGCCAGCAGCTTGGCAATTCGGGGGTCGAACACTGAAGCTTTCTTT. Residues: CASSLAIRGSNTEAFF.